One sample yielded the 9 T cell receptor beta chains listed below, sequenced in a study of shared clonotypes between healthy human individuals. The naive CD8 population came from CD45RO-negative cells selected for CCR7, without terminally differentiated effector memory CD45RA+ cells. TCRdb's copy holds only in-frame clones and misses some; the assay was immunoSEQ multiplex PCR. The table lists about 2 million clones, over 85% of them singletons. The material sequenced was naive CD8+ T cells sorted from blood. These receptors originate from a man aged 18 to 30 in good health.

The rearrangement links TRBV28 to TRBJ2-1, with 9 bases matching TRBD2. With 6 bases clipped from V and 8 bases from J, the junction kept 5 bases outside the gene matches. This CDR3 has 13 amino acids. Germline-derived CDR1 and CDR2 are MDHEN and SYDVKM. CDR3 region: CASSPRGGHEQFF. For the CDR3, the DNA is TGTGCCAGCAGCCCGCGGGGGGGGCATGAGCAGTTCTTC.

The rearrangement joins TRBV7-8 to TRBJ1-1, with 12 nucleotides matching TRBD1. V trimming: 4 bases; J trimming: 5 bases; junction bases outside the gene matches: 11. This CDR3 spans 17 amino acids. The germline V gene encodes CDR1 SGHVS and CDR2 FQNEAQ. The CDR3 DNA reads TGTGCCAGCAGCTCCCCTTGGGACAGGGGGCTGGTTACTGAAGCTTTCTTT. Amino acids: CASSSPWDRGLVTEAFF.

The chain combines TRBV6-5 with TRBJ1-3, with TRBD1 matching over 7 bases. The CDR3 extends over 13 amino acids. Looked up from germline, CDR1 is MNHEY and CDR2 is SVGAGI. V was clipped by 5 bases and J by 7 bases; unmatched bases: 5. CDR3 nucleotides: TGTGCCAGCAGTCTGACAGGGTACAACACCATATATTTT. Its protein is CASSLTGYNTIYF.

A few counts support this clone. CDR3 loop: CASTDKTGEMDSPLHF. In DNA form, the CDR3 reads TGTGCCAGCACCGATAAGACAGGGGAGATGGATTCACCCCTCCACTTT. V usage is TRBV5-4 and J usage is TRBJ1-6; TRBD1 matches at 8 bases. CDR1 SGHNT and CDR2 YYREEE come from the germline V gene (reference sequence). The junction had 13 bases not matched to a gene; V was cut back by 6 bases and J by 8 bases. CDR3 length: 16 residues.

CDR3 nucleotides: TGCGCCAGCAGCCAAGAAAAGGGGGTCTACGAGCAGTACTTC. It yields the protein CASSQEKGVYEQYF. The genes are TRBV4-3 and TRBJ2-7; the D gene is possibly TRBD1 (6 bases). Germline V gene sequence: CDR1 LGHNA, CDR2 YSLEER. The V end was cut by 0 bases, the J end by 3 bases, with 9 bases between. The CDR3 sequence is 14 residues long.

The gene calls are TRBV10-1 and TRBJ2-2; D gene uncertain. V lost 0 bases and J 7 bases, leaving 6 bases between the germline ends. This CDR3 comprises 13 residues. Looked up from germline, CDR1 is WNHNN and CDR2 is SYGVQD (reference sequence). CDR3 amino acids: CASSESGGGELFF. The DNA for the CDR3 is TGCGCCAGCAGTGAGTCCGGTGGCGGGGAGCTGTTTTTT.

Note on this clone: The same CDR3 can be traced to other DNA sequences in this sample. V usage is TRBV6-5 and J usage is TRBJ2-2; the D is unclear. The CDR3 totals 14 residues. The V end was cut by 2 bases, the J end by 1 base, with 5 bases between. Germline CDR1 reads MNHEY; CDR2 reads SVGAGI. The CDR3 protein is CASSYGVNTGELFF. For the CDR3, the DNA is TGTGCCAGCAGTTACGGGGTGAACACCGGGGAGCTGTTTTTT.

V and J are TRBV2 and TRBJ2-1; weak D call: TRBD2 (6 bases). Germline CDR1 is SNHLY and CDR2 is FYNNEI. V lost 1 base, J lost 9 bases, and 13 bases lay in between. CDR3 length: 14 residues. CDR3 in amino acids: CASSEGRRAPEQFF. The CDR3 bases are TGTGCCAGCAGTGAAGGTCGGAGGGCCCCTGAGCAGTTCTTC.

Regarding this clone: The sample contains more than one DNA sequence encoding this CDR3. The genes are TRBV10-3 and TRBJ2-7, with 7 bases fitting TRBD2. This CDR3 is 16 amino acids long. CDR1 is ENHRY and CDR2 is SYGVKD in the germline V gene. The junction had 6 bases not matched to a gene; V was cut back by 1 base and J by 0 bases. CDR3: CAISELAGALSYEQYF. CDR3 in DNA: TGTGCCATCAGTGAGTTAGCGGGCGCCCTCTCCTACGAGCAGTACTTC.